One and the same sample provided the 24 T cell receptor beta chains below, sequenced in a study of T cell responses to AZD1222 COVID-19 vaccine. This table comes from immunoSEQ multiplex PCR, and its TCRdb copy is limited to in-frame clones, with some not included. The table lists approximately 140,000 clones, around nine tenths of them singletons. This material consisted of peripheral blood, taken on day 0 of MenACWY control vaccination. All receptors come from an adult in good health.

The rearrangement joins TRBV30 to TRBJ2-3; 9 nucleotides line up with TRBD1. CDR1 is GTSNPN, CDR2 SVGIG, per germline (reference sequence). Trimming cost V 4 bases and J 3 bases; bases outside gene matches: 5. This CDR3 comprises 14 residues. The CDR3 sequence is CAWNSGQGTDTQYF. The CDR3 DNA reads as TGTGCCTGGAACTCCGGACAGGGGACAGATACGCAGTATTTT.

The chain uses TRBV7-3 and TRBJ2-3, with 11 bases identical to TRBD2. CDR1 is SGHTA, CDR2 FQGTGA, per germline. This CDR3 comprises 15 residues. Losses at the gene ends were 3 bases for V and 3 bases for J; bases not matched to a gene: 2. The CDR3 DNA follows: TGTGCCAGCAGCTTTACTAGCGGGGGTACAGATACGCAGTATTTT. It specifies CASSFTSGGTDTQYF. Full variable domain (missing parts from reference TRBV7-3 and TRBJ2-3): GAGVSQTPSNKVTEKGKYVELRCDPISGHTALYWYRQSLGQGPEFLIYFQGTGAADDSGLPNDRFFAVRPEGSVSTLKIQRTERGDSAVYLCASSFTSGGTDTQYFGPGTRLTVL.

This sequence joins TRBV28 and TRBJ2-1; D unresolved. Trimming removed 4 bases from V and 4 bases from J, with 17 bases in between. Germline V lookup: CDR1 MDHEN, CDR2 SYDVKM. The CDR3 extends over 16 amino acids. The DNA for the CDR3 is TGTGCCAGCAGTTCCCCCGGGTCGCTACTTTACAATGAGCAGTTCTTC. Its translation: CASSSPGSLLYNEQFF.

In DNA form, the CDR3 reads TGTGCCAGCAGCGTAGAGTACAGGGGATATGGCTACACCTTC. Protein sequence: CASSVEYRGYGYTF. The rearrangement joins TRBV9 to TRBJ1-2, with 7 nucleotides matching TRBD1. With V trimmed by 0 bases and J by 5 bases, 4 bases remained unmatched. Germline V lookup: CDR1 SGDLS, CDR2 YYNGEE. This CDR3 has 14 amino acids. The whole variable domain, remainder taken from reference TRBV9 and TRBJ1-2, is DSGVTQTPKHLITATGQRVTLRCSPRSGDLSVYWYQQSLDQGLQFLIQYYNGEERAKGNILERFSAQQFPDLHSELNLSSLELGDSALYFCASSVEYRGYGYTFGSGTRLTVV.

CDR3 protein: CASSLGGRTNYGYTF. DNA of the CDR3: TGCGCCAGCAGCTTGGGGGGACGGACTAACTATGGCTACACCTTC. This sequence joins TRBV5-1 and TRBJ1-2; maybe TRBD1 (5 bases). The V gene lost 0 bases and the J gene lost 0 bases, with 9 bases spanning the gap. Germline V gene data show CDR1 as SGHRS and CDR2 as YFSETQ. The CDR3 runs 15 residues.

There are a few counts of this clone. The rearrangement links TRBV10-3 to TRBJ1-3; weak D call: TRBD1 (5 bases). The length of the CDR3 is 14 residues. CDR1 and CDR2 (germline): ENHRY, SYGVKD. The V and J ends lost 6 bases and 3 bases respectively, with 12 bases between them. The CDR3 spells CAISRGTDGNTIYF. For the CDR3, the DNA is TGTGCCATCAGCCGAGGGACGGATGGAAACACCATATATTTT.

The chain links TRBV19 to TRBJ2-1, with 14 positions matching TRBD2. V lost 1 base to trimming and J lost 7 bases; unmatched junction nucleotides: 3. The CDR3 has 16 amino acids. Germline lookup yields CDR1 LNHDA and CDR2 SQIVND (reference sequence). For the CDR3, the DNA is TGTGCCAGTAGTATAGGTGGACTAGCGGGGGGTAATGAGCAGTTCTTC. Encoded protein: CASSIGGLAGGNEQFF.

The chain links TRBV9 to TRBJ1-5, with no clear D. The CDR3 extends over 22 amino acids. Trimming shortened V by 0 bases and J by 0 bases, and 28 bases separated the two germline ends. The germline gives CDR1 SGDLS, CDR2 YYNGEE. CDR3 DNA sequence: TGTGCCAGCAGCGTAGCTCGTCCGCGGAATTTGGCCAGAACTTATAGCAATCAGCCCCAGCATTTT. Translated: CASSVARPRNLARTYSNQPQHF.

The chain combines TRBV6-5 with TRBJ1-2; 8 bases are shared with TRBD1. J lost 8 bases, V lost 6 bases, and 8 bases had no gene match. The CDR3 length is 13 residues. Looked up from germline, CDR1 is MNHEY and CDR2 is SVGAGI. Here the CDR3 reads CASSAQGADGYTF. The CDR3 DNA is TGTGCCAGCAGCGCCCAGGGGGCGGACGGCTACACCTTC.

There are a few counts of this clone. The rearrangement uses TRBV12-3 or TRBV12-4 and TRBJ2-1, with D maybe TRBD2 (5 bases). The CDR3 has 13 amino acids. Deletions cut 5 bases from V and 15 bases from J, with 20 bases between. CDR3 region: CASSPPLDFILFF. The CDR3 region has the DNA TGTGCCAGCAGTCCTCCTCTGGACTTTATATTGTTCTTC.

The J gene is TRBJ1-4, the V gene TRBV29-1; 9 bases line up with TRBD1. The V segment lost 4 bases and the J segment 13 bases; nucleotides outside the gene matches: 10. CDR3 length: 13 amino acids. CDR1 and CDR2 (germline): SQVTM, ANQGSEA. CDR3 bases: TGCAGCGTTGGGGACAGGGTCCAACGGAGACTGTTTTTT. Protein product: CSVGDRVQRRLFF.

The gene calls are TRBV30 and TRBJ1-1, with a weak D call TRBD1 (5 bases). This CDR3 contains 16 residues. The V and J ends lost 2 bases and 5 bases respectively, with 21 bases between them. The germline gives CDR1 GTSNPN, CDR2 SVGIG (reference sequence). Written as DNA, the CDR3 is TGTGCCTGGAGTAACAGGCCGGTGCGTGCGAATACTGAAGCTTTCTTT. Residues: CAWSNRPVRANTEAFF.

This sequence joins TRBV4-1 and TRBJ1-5, with a possible D match to TRBD1 (5 bases). V shed 0 bases and J shed 3 bases, with 12 bases lying between them. The CDR3 length is 16 residues. Germline V gene data show CDR1 as MGHRA and CDR2 as YSYEKL. In DNA, the CDR3 is TGCGCCAGCAGCCAAGAAGGTGAGGGGAACAATCAGCCCCAGCATTTT. This encodes CASSQEGEGNNQPQHF.

The chain links TRBV6-5 to TRBJ2-5, with 7 bases matching TRBD2. From germline, CDR1 is MNHEY and CDR2 SVGAGI. V was pared by 8 bases and J by 7 bases, with 10 bases of the junction left unmatched. The CDR3 contains 13 residues. The CDR3 spells CASAGEGFGTQYF. The CDR3 bases are TGTGCCAGCGCGGGGGAGGGATTCGGGACCCAGTACTTC.

The chain links TRBV7-3 to TRBJ2-7; a possible D gene is TRBD2 (6 bases). Between the trimmed V and J ends, which lost 2 bases and 5 bases, there was a span of 10 bases. CDR1 is SGHTA, CDR2 FQGTGA, per germline. This CDR3 region has 13 residues. CDR3 nucleotide sequence: TGTGCCAGCAGCTTACGTAGGAGGGACGAGCAGTACTTC. It encodes CASSLRRRDEQYF.

The chain recombines TRBV27 with TRBJ1-6; 10 bases align to TRBD1. Per germline, CDR1 MNHEY and CDR2 SMNVEV (reference sequence). Germline trimming cut 4 bases from V and 7 bases from J; bases unmatched to any gene: 1. The CDR3 length is 14 residues. The CDR3 sequence is CASSWTGGNSPLHF. The CDR3 bases are TGTGCCAGCAGTTGGACAGGGGGAAATTCACCCCTCCACTTT.

The rearrangement uses TRBV10-3 and TRBJ2-7; TRBD1 aligns across 11 bases. Germline-derived CDR1 and CDR2 are ENHRY and SYGVKD. This CDR3 region has 15 residues. J gave up 2 bases and V 4 bases, and 4 bases lay outside the gene matches. The CDR3 here is CAISAPGQGAYEQYF. CDR3 nucleotide sequence: TGTGCCATCAGTGCACCGGGACAGGGGGCCTACGAGCAGTACTTC.

The chain carries TRBV5-1 and TRBJ1-3; D uncertain. CDR3 length: 14 residues. Between the trimmed V and J ends, which lost 4 bases and 4 bases, there was a span of 12 bases. The germline CDR1 and CDR2 sequences are SGHRS and YFSETQ. The CDR3 spells CASSASLAGNTIYF. The DNA for the CDR3 is TGCGCCAGCAGCGCGAGCCTCGCAGGAAACACCATATATTTT. Variable domain in full (rest from reference TRBV5-1 and TRBJ1-3): KAGVTQTPRYLIKTRGQQVTLSCSPISGHRSVSWYQQTPGQGLQFLFEYFSETQRNKGNFPGRFSGRQFSNSRSEMNVSTLELGDSALYLCASSASLAGNTIYFGEGSWLTVV.

The chain has TRBV5-1 and TRBJ1-2, with a weak D call TRBD1 (5 bases). CDR3 length: 12 residues. The V and J ends lost 2 bases and 8 bases respectively, with 10 bases between them. In germline, CDR1 is SGHRS, CDR2 YFSETQ. DNA for the CDR3: TGCGCCAGCAGCTTAGGGGAGGGCGGCTACACCTTC. It encodes CASSLGEGGYTF.

CDR3 sequence (DNA): TGTGCCAGCAGCCTAACAGGGAACACTGAAGCTTTCTTT. Amino acids: CASSLTGNTEAFF. The V and J genes are TRBV3-1 (or the pseudogene TRBV3-2) and TRBJ1-1; tentatively, D is TRBD1 (5 bases). V lost 4 bases and J lost 1, with 7 bases in between. This CDR3 is built from 13 residues. Germline V CDR1 and CDR2: LGHDT, YNNKEL (reference sequence).

V gene TRBV6-1 combines with J gene TRBJ2-7, with TRBD1 identical over 12 bases. The CDR3 is made up of 17 amino acids. Germline V gene lookup returns CDR1 MNHNS and CDR2 SASEGT. J lost 3 bases, V lost 2 bases, and 8 bases had no gene match. CDR3 coding DNA: TGTGCCAGCAGTGAATATGGGGACAGGGGGCTTCTCTACGAGCAGTACTTC. Translated: CASSEYGDRGLLYEQYF.

Worth noting for this clone: In the same sample, other DNA sequences code for this CDR3. The chain couples TRBV27 to TRBJ1-6; tentatively, D is TRBD1 (6 bases). V was clipped by 7 bases and J by 6 bases, with 13 bases between them. CDR1 and CDR2 (germline): MNHEY, SMNVEV (reference sequence). The CDR3 covers 14 residues. For the CDR3, the DNA is TGTGCCAGCACCCGAGGGGGGGGTAATTCACCCCTCCACTTT. Protein product: CASTRGGGNSPLHF.

The chain combines TRBV13 with TRBJ1-2; TRBD1 might be the D (6 bases). V dropped 5 bases and J dropped 5 bases, with 12 bases sitting between them. Germline lookup yields CDR1 PRHDT and CDR2 FYEKMQ (reference sequence). This CDR3 is 13 amino acids long. The CDR3: CASSTQGGYGYTF. The CDR3 DNA is TGTGCCAGCAGCACACAGGGTGGGTATGGCTACACCTTC.

The chain uses TRBV5-4 and TRBJ1-1; the D is unclear. The CDR3 covers 13 residues. V was clipped by 4 bases and J by 1 base, with 8 bases between them. Germline V gives CDR1 SGHNT, CDR2 YYREEE (reference sequence). CDR3 sequence reads: CASSPGWNTEAFF. The CDR3, as DNA: TGTGCCAGCAGCCCGGGCTGGAACACTGAAGCTTTCTTT.